The 29 T cell receptor beta chains listed next were all sequenced from one sample in a study of CD8+CD57+ T cells in acquired aplastic anemia. For sequencing, patients were chosen who had shown expansion of CD8+CD57+ cells by flow cytometry. Profiles of TCR beta VDJ and CDR3 were generated from a genomic DNA template. Using its own MiXCR run on the reads, TCRdb lists one record per CDR3 protein. The repertoire has 200,000 to 300,000 distinct CDR3 sequences, around 82% of them found once; the top ten carry 42%. Sequencing used sorted CD4+, CD8+, or CD8+CD57+ T cells (not recorded which) from PBMCs. The source is a human donor with aplastic anemia.

The chain carries TRBV10-2 and TRBJ2-5; possibly TRBD1 or TRBD2 for D (5 bases each). Trimming cost V 0 bases and J 11 bases, with 10 bases left between them. The V gene's germline CDR1 is WSHSY and CDR2 SAAADI. This CDR3 comprises 12 residues. DNA of the CDR3: TGCGCCAGCAGTGAGTCGGGGGTATCGCAGTACTTC. Its protein is CASSESGVSQYF.

The CDR3 spells CASSLHPDGAALFF. CDR3 DNA sequence: TGTGCCAGCAGCTTGCATCCAGACGGGGCAGCCCTTTTTTTT. This chain uses TRBV7-2 with TRBJ2-2, with D perhaps given as TRBD1 or TRBD2 (5 bases each). Germline V gene data show CDR1 as SGHTA and CDR2 as FQGNSA. The germline V and J ends were trimmed by 3 bases and 17 bases, with 22 bases remaining between them. CDR3 length: 14 residues.

On this clonotype itself: Its ends do not fully match the called genes, so a read error is possible. The chain is built from TRBV5-1 and TRBJ2-5; no reliable D call. This CDR3 is built from 12 residues. The germline gives CDR1 SGHRS, CDR2 YFSETQ. The CDR3 nucleotides are TGTGCCAGCAGCTTGGCCGGTGGCAACGAGTACTTC. This encodes CASSLAGGNEYF.

A remark on this clonotype: This is likely a read error, given that the CDR3 carries no conserved phenylalanine or tryptophan at its end. Because the CDR3's place on the DNA is in doubt, the DNA is left out and the CDR3 is given as listed by TCRdb. The J gene is TRBJ2-1, the V gene TRBV7-3; the table's D gene call, TRBD1, was not cross checked with the DNA. Germline V lookup: CDR1 SGHTA, CDR2 FQGTGA. The CDR3 totals 13 residues, both ends included. The CDR3 spells CASSKGANAVEHC.

The genes are TRBV7-8 and TRBJ2-1; D is undetermined. The germline V and J ends were trimmed by 5 bases and 15 bases, with 8 bases remaining between them. This CDR3 is built from 9 residues. Germline V gives CDR1 SGHVS, CDR2 FQNEAQ. CDR3 sequence (DNA): TGTGCCAGCAGCCGGCTAGGGTTCTTC. It yields the protein CASSRLGFF.

To note about this clonotype: This is likely a read error, given that the CDR3 carries no conserved phenylalanine or tryptophan at its end. No DNA is shown, since the ends of the CDR3 on it are uncertain; the CDR3 is the one TCRdb lists. The rearrangement joins TRBV7-8 to TRBJ2-5; TRBD1 is the table's D call, not checked against the DNA. The CDR3 contains 12 residues when both ends are counted. CDR1 is SGHVS and CDR2 is FQNEAQ in the germline V gene. CDR3 sequence reads: CASSLARGPESL.

The V and J genes are TRBV11-3 and TRBJ2-3; no clear D. CDR1 and CDR2 (germline): SGHNT, YENEEA. Trimming cost V 5 bases and J 0 bases, with 12 bases left between them. The CDR3 runs to 15 residues. The CDR3 spells CASSVGVQSTDTQYF. CDR3 nucleotides: TGTGCCAGCAGCGTAGGTGTGCAGAGCACAGATACGCAGTATTTT.

As to this clonotype: Likely a read error: the CDR3 ends without its conserved phenylalanine or tryptophan. No DNA is shown, since the ends of the CDR3 on it are uncertain; the CDR3 is the one TCRdb lists. The rearrangement joins TRBV2 to TRBJ2-5; the table's D call of TRBD1 was not tested on the DNA. The CDR3 length equals 15 residues, ends included. Germline assignment: CDR1 SNHLY and CDR2 FYNNEI. CDR3 loop: CASGDGGTYTQYFYS.

A remark on this clonotype: Since no conserved phenylalanine or tryptophan closes the CDR3, a read error is the likely cause. This sequence joins TRBV2 and TRBJ2-4; 7 nucleotides agree with TRBD2. CDR1 is SNHLY, CDR2 FYNNEI, per germline. Germline trimming cut 8 bases from V and 11 bases from J; bases unmatched to any gene: 9. This CDR3 contains 12 residues. This CDR3 is CASGDGGKVQYY. The DNA of the CDR3 is TGTGCCAGCGGAGACGGGGGGAAAGTTCAGTACTAC.

The V call is TRBV7-9, the J call TRBJ1-1; tentative D call: TRBD1 (6 bases). The CDR3 spans 15 residues. V was clipped by 0 bases and J by 10 bases, with 18 bases between them. Germline V gene data show CDR1 as SEHNR and CDR2 as FQNEAQ (reference sequence). CDR3 in DNA: TGTGCCAGCAGCTTAGCCCACGGGACAAAAGAGGCAGCTTTCTTT. Translating it yields CASSLAHGTKEAAFF.

This chain connects TRBV30 to TRBJ2-5; D might be TRBD1 (6 bases). The CDR3 is made up of 13 amino acids. V was trimmed by 3 bases and J by 1 base, leaving 9 bases between them. Germline V gene data show CDR1 as GTSNPN and CDR2 as SVGIG (reference sequence). CDR3 nucleotide sequence: TGTGCCTGGAGCGGACAGTCCCAAGAGACCCAGTACTTC. Protein: CAWSGQSQETQYF.

The chain links TRBV2 to TRBJ1-1; possibly TRBD1 for D (6 bases). The CDR3 spans 15 residues. Germline assignment: CDR1 SNHLY and CDR2 FYNNEI. Between the trimmed V and J ends, which lost 8 bases and 11 bases, there was a span of 27 bases. CDR3 residues: CASGDDGTGTPDAFF. The CDR3 DNA is TGTGCCAGCGGGGACGATGGCACAGGGACGCCGGATGCTTTCTTT.

The chain uses TRBV29-1 and TRBJ2-7; 10 bases are shared with TRBD1. From germline, CDR1 is SQVTM and CDR2 ANQGSEA. The CDR3 loop spans 14 amino acids. CDR3 residues: CSAPGQGRSYEQYF. CDR3 nucleotides: TGCAGTGCGCCGGGACAGGGGCGGTCGTACGAGCAGTACTTC.

The J gene is TRBJ2-5, the V gene TRBV19; 8 positions match TRBD2. The J call is in doubt because the DNA end fits TRBJ2-1 better. The germline V gene encodes CDR1 LNHDA and CDR2 SQIVND (reference sequence). The CDR3 is made up of 15 amino acids. The CDR3 loop reads CASSIAGGSHNEQFF. The CDR3 DNA follows: TGTGCCAGTAGTATAGCGGGGGGGTCTCACAATGAGCAGTTCTTC.

V is TRBV7-2 and J is TRBJ2-7; D might be TRBD1 (6 bases). The V gene's germline CDR1 is SGHTA and CDR2 FQGNSA. V shed 1 base and J shed 2 bases, with 15 bases lying between them. The CDR3 totals 16 residues. The DNA of the CDR3 is TGTGCCAGCAGCTTAGTCGGGACAACCCCTACCTACGAGCAGTACTTC. This translates into CASSLVGTTPTYEQYF.

The chain uses TRBV7-9 and TRBJ2-6, with D unresolved. Per the germline V gene, CDR1 is SEHNR and CDR2 is FQNEAQ (reference sequence). The CDR3 loop spans 15 amino acids. Deletions cut 4 bases from V and 0 bases from J, with 7 bases between. The CDR3 reads CASSSTDSGANVLTF. CDR3 in DNA: TGTGCCAGCAGCTCGACGGACTCTGGGGCCAACGTCCTGACTTTC.

As to this clonotype: One end of the junction is discordant with germline, which a read error may explain. The chain combines TRBV9 with TRBJ2-3; D might be TRBD1 or TRBD2, each matching 5 bases. The CDR3 loop spans 14 amino acids. Germline V gene lookup returns CDR1 SGDLS and CDR2 YYNGEE. CDR3 sequence: CASSVAGAGANEHF. The CDR3, as DNA: TGTGCCAGCAGCGTCGCCGGGGCTGGGGCCAACGAGCATTTT.

About this clonotype: Germline is not matched at one junction end, which may reflect a read error. The rearrangement joins TRBV7-9 to TRBJ2-5; the D is unclear. The CDR3 runs 14 residues. Germline assignment: CDR1 SEHNR and CDR2 FQNEAQ (reference sequence). This CDR3 is CATSRRPWRETRPF. In DNA form, the CDR3 reads TGTGCCACCAGCCGGCGGCCGTGGCGAGAGACCCGCCCCTTC.

The chain's CDR3 is CASGEGGTDMEYF. CDR3 DNA: TGTGCCAGCGGGGAAGGGGGCACAGATATGGAGTATTTT. The V call is TRBV7-3, the J call TRBJ2-3; TRBD1 matches at 7 bases. V trimming: 8 bases; J trimming: 13 bases; junction bases outside the gene matches: 15. The CDR3 consists of 13 residues. The germline CDR1 and CDR2 sequences are SGHTA and FQGTGA.

The chain recombines TRBV6-2 or TRBV6-3 with TRBJ2-7, with a tentative D call TRBD2 (5 bases). The V and J ends lost 7 bases and 3 bases respectively, with 16 bases between them. Germline V gene lookup returns CDR1 MNHEY and CDR2 SVGEGT. This CDR3 is 14 amino acids long. In DNA form, the CDR3 reads TGTGCCAGCATGGATGGCGGGCCGAGCTACGAGCAGTACTTC. Amino acid sequence: CASMDGGPSYEQYF.

The rearrangement links TRBV9 to TRBJ1-1, with D perhaps matching TRBD1 (5 bases). Trimming left V 5 bases short and J 6 bases short, with 20 bases between. The CDR3 has 15 amino acids. The germline gives CDR1 SGDLS, CDR2 YYNGEE. Here the CDR3 DNA reads TGTGCCAGCAGATTAGATCTGACAGTTAACTCTGAAGCTTTCTTT. Its translation: CASRLDLTVNSEAFF.

The V gene is TRBV7-2, the J gene TRBJ2-3; perhaps TRBD1 as D (6 bases). Germline lookup yields CDR1 SGHTA and CDR2 FQGNSA. Between the trimmed V and J ends, which lost 3 bases and 8 bases, there was a span of 21 bases. The CDR3 runs 16 residues. The CDR3 region is CASSLAGDGLEGTQYF. The CDR3 DNA reads TGTGCCAGCAGCTTGGCAGGGGACGGGCTCGAGGGTACGCAGTATTTT.

The rearrangement uses TRBV7-8 and TRBJ2-7; D is ambiguous. Germline V CDR1 and CDR2: SGHVS, FQNEAQ. Trimming cost V 0 bases and J 1 base, with 19 bases left between them. CDR3 length: 18 amino acids. The DNA for the CDR3 is TGTGCCAGCAGCTTAGCGGCAGACCCCGATGCGCAGTCCTACGAGCAGTACGTC. Its protein is CASSLAADPDAQSYEQYV.

As to this clonotype: The conserved final phenylalanine or tryptophan is absent from the CDR3, which likely points to a read error. The DNA is left out, because the CDR3 cannot be placed on it with certainty; the CDR3 is given as TCRdb lists it. The CDR3 protein is CASRIGGRDTFFC. The chain combines TRBV7-6 with TRBJ2-3; the table's D call TRBD1 went unverified against the DNA. Germline V lookup: CDR1 SGHVS, CDR2 FNYEAQ. The length of the CDR3 is 13 amino acids, counting both ends.

Note on this clonotype: Compared with germline, one end of the junction differs, possibly owing to a read error. The rearrangement links TRBV7-3 to TRBJ2-3; D is unresolved. CDR1 and CDR2 from the germline V gene are SGHTA and FQGTGA. The length of the CDR3 is 13 residues. The CDR3 nucleotides read TGTGCTAGCAGCTTATCCCCGAGGAATGAGCAGTATTTT. This encodes CASSLSPRNEQYF.

This rearrangement joins TRBV7-3 to TRBJ2-1; D may correspond to TRBD1 or TRBD2 (5 bases each). The CDR3 contains 16 residues. Trimming left V 3 bases short and J 8 bases short, with 20 bases between. CDR1 and CDR2 from the germline V gene are SGHTA and FQGTGA. CDR3 amino acids: CASSFHSRRGQDEQFF. As DNA, the CDR3 is TGTGCCAGCAGCTTTCACAGCCGCCGGGGCCAGGATGAGCAGTTCTTC.

This clonotype was seen a few times. This chain links TRBV19 with TRBJ2-7; possibly TRBD1 for D (6 bases). Germline V gives CDR1 LNHDA, CDR2 SQIVND (reference sequence). The ends were cut back, 4 bases at V and 3 bases at J, with 13 bases in the middle. The CDR3 runs 14 residues. The CDR3 is CASSKQGSFYEQYF. In DNA form, the CDR3 reads TGTGCCAGTAGTAAACAGGGATCTTTCTACGAGCAGTACTTC.

The rearrangement links TRBV5-1 to TRBJ2-7; 11 positions match TRBD2. The CDR3 has 18 residues. Trimming at V came to 2 bases and at J to 1 base, leaving 11 bases not matched to a gene. Germline lookup yields CDR1 SGHRS and CDR2 YFSETQ. This chain's CDR3 is CASSLEGLAAALSYEQYV. The CDR3 region has the DNA TGCGCCAGCAGCTTAGAGGGACTAGCGGCAGCCCTTTCCTACGAGCAGTACGTC.

The rearrangement uses TRBV7-8 and TRBJ2-1; 7 bases line up with TRBD2. CDR3 length: 12 residues. Germline CDR1 is SGHVS and CDR2 is FQNEAQ. The J segment lost 14 bases and the V segment lost 3 bases, leaving 7 bases of the junction unmatched. The CDR3 loop is CASSFRGEQEFF. The DNA of the CDR3 is TGTGCCAGCAGCTTTCGGGGGGAGCAGGAGTTCTTC.